Listed here is a single T cell receptor beta chain. Its antigen is not known. An end of the junction does not agree with germline; a read error may underlie this. Researchers report immunoSEQ v3.0 was run at survey level. Produced via immunoSEQ multiplex PCR; TCRdb's table is partial and in-frame only. The table has tens of thousands of clones, roughly 90% seen once. Per the germline V gene, CDR1 is MDHEN and CDR2 is SYDVKM. This CDR3 has 14 residues. The record originates from a study of long-term antiretroviral therapy in people with HIV. Study outcomes and limitations: Post-treatment diversity went higher with ART but stayed below transplant donor controls.

The clonotype was recovered from a man in his sixties with HIV. V usage is TRBV28 and J usage is TRBJ2-7, with 9 bases matching TRBD1. Source: unsorted PBMCs, taken 0.6 years after starting antiretroviral therapy. The CDR3 DNA follows: TGTGCCAGCACTGAGTCCGGGACAGGGCCATTAATTCACTTC. Translating gives CASTESGTGPLIHF.